Listed below are T cell receptor beta chains from one sample, sequenced in a study of T cells in Graves' hyperthyroidism and ophthalmopathy. Using its own MiXCR run on the multiplex PCR reads, TCRdb lists one record per CDR3 protein. Of roughly 380,000 distinct CDR3 sequences listed, about 20% were seen once; the top ten hold around 3.6%. The sequencing sample was made of blood. The receptors stem from a woman younger than 30 with Graves' hyperthyroidism. CDR3s include the opening cysteine and the closing phenylalanine or tryptophan. A D gene is named only where the DNA matches it firmly. Clone size is shown for a subset of rows, as once, few, many or a class of expanded clone.

V: TRBV11-1; D: TRBD1; size: many; J: TRBJ1-2; CDR3: CASSRDRGRRDYGYTF; DNA: TGTGCCAGCAGCCGAGACAGGGGGCGAAGGGACTATGGCTACACCTTC
V: TRBV6-2/TRBV6-3; D: TRBD2; size: -; J: TRBJ2-2; CDR3: CASSYTSGSTGELFF; DNA: TGTGCCAGCAGTTACACTAGCGGGAGCACCGGGGAGCTGTTTTTT
V: TRBV5-5; D: TRBD1; size: many; J: TRBJ2-7; CDR3: CASSWDRPYEQYF; DNA: TGTGCCAGCAGCTGGGACAGGCCTTACGAGCAGTACTTC
V: TRBV6-1; D: TRBD1; size: many; J: TRBJ1-1; CDR3: CASSDSPGWSTGGNTEAFF; DNA: TGTGCCAGCAGTGATAGCCCAGGGTGGTCGACAGGGGGAAACACTGAAGCTTTCTTT
V: TRBV11-3; D: -; size: many; J: TRBJ2-2; CDR3: CASSLVFTGELFF; DNA: TGTGCCAGCAGCTTAGTCTTCACCGGGGAGCTGTTTTTT
V: TRBV20-1; D: -; size: many; J: TRBJ1-1; CDR3: CSARGRQGNTEAFF; DNA: TGCAGTGCTAGAGGACGGCAGGGGAACACTGAAGCTTTCTTT
V: TRBV5-8; D: -; size: -; J: TRBJ2-5; CDR3: CASSLVGQIGTQYF; DNA: TGTGCCAGCAGCTTGGTTGGTCAGATCGGGACCCAGTACTTC
V: TRBV20-1; D: -; size: many; J: TRBJ2-7; CDR3: CSARVGFSSSYEQYF; DNA: TGCAGTGCTAGGGTCGGTTTCAGCAGCTCCTACGAGCAGTACTTC
V: TRBV6-1; D: TRBD1; size: few; J: TRBJ2-7; CDR3: CASRPGQDIVYEQYF; DNA: TGTGCCAGCAGGCCGGGACAGGATATAGTCTACGAGCAGTACTTC
V: TRBV12-3/TRBV12-4; D: -; size: many; J: TRBJ1-5; CDR3: CANSFWGFNQPQHF; DNA: TGTGCCAACAGTTTCTGGGGCTTCAATCAGCCCCAGCATTTT
V: TRBV6-1; D: -; size: many; J: TRBJ2-7; CDR3: CAIAIGQSSYEQYF; DNA: TGTGCCATTGCGATCGGGCAGAGCTCCTACGAGCAGTACTTC
V: TRBV28; D: TRBD1; size: once; J: TRBJ2-7; CDR3: CASSGQVQQYF; DNA: TGTGCCAGCAGTGGACAGGTCCAGCAGTACTTC
V: TRBV6-5; D: -; size: -; J: TRBJ1-5; CDR3: CASSYYHRGNQPQHF; DNA: TGTGCCAGCAGTTACTATCACCGGGGCAATCAGCCCCAGCATTTT
V: TRBV27; D: TRBD1; size: many; J: TRBJ1-2; CDR3: CASSLTTGVSGGYTF; DNA: TGTGCCAGCAGTTTAACGACAGGGGTAAGCGGAGGCTACACCTTC
V: TRBV11-1; D: -; size: many; J: TRBJ1-1; CDR3: CASSQGPNTEAFF; DNA: TGTGCCAGCAGCCAAGGACCGAACACTGAAGCTTTCTTT
V: TRBV3-1; D: TRBD1; size: few; J: TRBJ2-7; CDR3: CASSPERGQVFYEQYF; DNA: TGTGCCAGCAGCCCGGAGAGGGGACAGGTATTCTACGAGCAGTACTTC
V: TRBV5-5; D: -; size: many; J: TRBJ1-2; CDR3: CASSLGPAEANYGYTF; DNA: TGTGCCAGCAGCTTGGGTCCCGCTGAAGCTAACTATGGCTACACCTTC
V: TRBV5-1; D: -; size: many; J: TRBJ1-2; CDR3: CASSLDIPEGYTF; DNA: TGCGCCAGCAGCTTGGACATACCTGAGGGCTACACCTTC
V: TRBV29-1; D: -; size: many; J: TRBJ2-7; CDR3: CSVKGRGSYEQYF; DNA: TGCAGCGTTAAGGGACGGGGCTCCTACGAGCAGTACTTC
V: TRBV12-5; D: -; size: -; J: TRBJ1-2; CDR3: CASGLIGRANGYTF; DNA: TGTGCTAGTGGTTTGATCGGCAGGGCGAATGGCTACACCTTC
V: TRBV6-1; D: -; size: many; J: TRBJ2-6; CDR3: CASSQWQDLPGANVLTF; DNA: TGTGCCAGCAGTCAGTGGCAGGACTTGCCCGGGGCCAACGTCCTGACTTTC
V: TRBV24-1; D: -; size: once; J: TRBJ1-1; CDR3: CATLSGKVNMRAFF; DNA: TGTGCCACCTTATCAGGTAAAGTCAACATGAGAGCTTTCTTT
V: TRBV7-9; D: -; size: -; J: TRBJ2-7; CDR3: CASSLSLGAYEQYF; DNA: TGTGCCAGCAGCCTTAGTTTGGGGGCCTACGAGCAGTACTTC
V: TRBV20-1; D: -; size: many; J: TRBJ1-3; CDR3: CSATQISGNTIYF; DNA: TGCAGTGCTACTCAGATATCTGGAAACACCATATATTTT
V: TRBV12-3/TRBV12-4; D: -; size: many; J: TRBJ1-1; CDR3: CASSLDRWTANTEAFF; DNA: TGTGCCAGCAGTCTAGACCGGTGGACGGCGAACACTGAAGCTTTCTTT
V: TRBV6-5; D: -; size: -; J: TRBJ2-7; CDR3: CASSYPPEGGYEQYF; DNA: TGTGCCAGCAGTTACCCTCCGGAGGGGGGTTACGAGCAGTACTTC
V: TRBV12-3/TRBV12-4; D: -; size: many; J: TRBJ1-2; CDR3: CASTGGRRHYGYTF; DNA: TGTGCCAGCACCGGAGGCCGACGGCACTATGGCTACACCTTC